This TCR beta chain stems from a study of sequential checkpoint blockade in melanoma. Study-wide results and caveats: Mutational load did not correlate with tumor T-cell fraction or clonality.

With regard to this clone: What it recognizes is unknown.

This table comes from immunoSEQ multiplex PCR, and its TCRdb copy is limited to in-frame clones, with some not included. The data contain 35,000 to 40,000 clones, over 30% of them seen just once; the ten biggest clones take up 1.5% to 2%. Sample treatment: randomized to nivolumab then ipilimumab (arm A) or the reverse (arm B). The clonotype comes from a human donor with melanoma. Material: tumor tissue (inferred from file names), obtained from a patient given nivolumab and ipilimumab in sequence.

CDR3 sequence: CASSFSGGESGYTF. In nucleotides, the CDR3 is TGTGCCAGCAGCTTCAGCGGCGGCGAGTCCGGCTACACCTTC. V gene TRBV11-3 combines with J gene TRBJ1-2, with D uncertain. The CDR3 is 14 amino acids. V was clipped by 3 bases and J by 8 bases, with 16 bases between them. The germline CDR1 and CDR2 sequences are SGHNT and YENEEA. Supplemented by reference TRBV11-3 and TRBJ1-2, the full variable domain reads EAGVVQSPRYKIIEKKQPVAFWCNPISGHNTLYWYLQNLGQGPELLIRYENEEAVDDSQLPKDRFSAERLKGVDSTLKIQPAELGDSAVYLCASSFSGGESGYTFGSGTRLTVV.